The present entry profiles one T cell receptor beta chain with its context. Its antigen is not identified. This sample also contains other DNA sequences that code for the same CDR3. The data were taken from a study of beta chain features in type 1 diabetes. Study background: The patients were much like the healthy donors in age, gender and cell yields. Sorted cells examined across all samples numbered more than 100 million.

Each sorted fraction was over 95% pure. Expressed TCRB transcripts were sequenced because the isolated RNA had all been reverse transcribed beforehand. Here immunoSEQ multiplex PCR was the method, and the copy in TCRdb shows in-frame clones only, minus some. The table shows 680,000 or so clones, with 13% occurring only once. Trimming shortened V by 2 bases and J by 7 bases, and 2 bases separated the two germline ends. The CDR3 runs 11 residues. The germline CDR1 and CDR2 sequences are MNHEY and SMNVEV (reference sequence). Whole-study findings and limits: Type 1 diabetes patients had TCRB CDR3s that were shorter (moderately but significantly so) in all four CD4+ subsets.

This clonotype was obtained from a man aged 18 to 29 with type 1 diabetes. Sequencing input: naive CD4+ T cells from blood. V and J are TRBV27 and TRBJ1-4; D gene ambiguous. The CDR3 DNA follows: TGTGCCAGCAGTTTAGGTGAAAAACTGTTTTTT. Its protein is CASSLGEKLFF.